This entry lists 18 T cell receptor beta chains sequenced from one sample in a study of cytomegalovirus exposure and HLA in healthy donors (dated by TCRdb to 2016 to 2017). The library came from the immunoSEQ multiplex PCR assay. The multiplex PCR relied on a mix of 60 forward primers for TCR Vbeta segments and 13 reverse primers for TCR Jbeta segments. The table comes from immuneACCESS by way of TCRdb, which keeps in-frame sequences with V and J called. Part of the clones is missing from these tables; in studies checked, under half for an unresolved V gene and the rest for unknown reasons. The sample contains some 150,000 clones, about 71% of them found a single time. The biggest ten clones account for 2.5% to 3% of the sample. Sequencing was performed on PBMCs. These receptors were collected from a woman in her twenties or thirties in good health and CMV-seronegative.

The J gene is TRBJ2-7, the V gene TRBV19; 10 bases are a match to TRBD1. CDR3 size: 15 residues. The V gene end was trimmed by 7 bases and the J gene end by 1 base; junction bases not matched to a gene: 7. Per germline, CDR1 LNHDA and CDR2 SQIVND (reference sequence). The CDR3 region is CASTTGQGESYEQYF. The CDR3 DNA follows: TGTGCCAGTACCACAGGACAGGGGGAGTCCTACGAGCAGTACTTC.

This clone was observed a few times. The chain couples TRBV6-6 to TRBJ1-4, with D perhaps TRBD1 (5 bases). V shed 7 bases and J shed 5 bases, with 17 bases lying between them. CDR1 MNHNY and CDR2 SVGAGI come from the germline V gene (reference sequence). The length of the CDR3 is 15 residues. This chain's CDR3 is CASTDGDSGNEKLFF. In DNA form, the CDR3 reads TGTGCCAGCACCGATGGGGATTCAGGGAATGAAAAACTGTTTTTT.

A few counts support this clone. The V call is TRBV7-9, the J call TRBJ2-5, with a tentative D call TRBD1 (6 bases). The V gene's germline CDR1 is SEHNR and CDR2 FQNEAQ (reference sequence). V was pared by 5 bases and J by 5 bases, with 15 bases between. The length of the CDR3 is 14 residues. CDR3 in amino acids: CASSLTGFRETQYF. The CDR3 DNA sequence: TGTGCCAGCAGCCTTACAGGGTTTAGGGAGACCCAGTACTTC.

The chain employs TRBV7-2 and TRBJ1-6; TRBD1 is a possible D gene (6 bases). Looked up from germline, CDR1 is SGHTA and CDR2 is FQGNSA. The CDR3 length is 15 residues. The ends were cut back, 2 bases at V and 9 bases at J, with 14 bases in the middle. In DNA, the CDR3 is TGTGCCAGCAGCTTAAGTTCACAGGGCGGTTCACCCCTCCACTTT. Amino acids: CASSLSSQGGSPLHF.

V gene TRBV5-6 combines with J gene TRBJ1-2; tentative D call: TRBD1 (6 bases). V lost 0 bases and J 4 bases, leaving 13 bases between the germline ends. The CDR3 totals 15 residues. Germline loops: CDR1 SGHDT, CDR2 YYEEEE. The CDR3 here is CASSLAGGTGYGYTF. DNA for the CDR3: TGTGCCAGCAGCTTGGCTGGGGGCACTGGCTATGGCTACACCTTC.

The CDR3 here is CASSWGAGGNSPLHF. The DNA of the CDR3 is TGTGCCAGCAGTTGGGGGGCGGGAGGTAATTCACCCCTCCACTTT. V is TRBV6-5 and J is TRBJ1-6; possible D gene TRBD1, 6 bases. The germline V gene encodes CDR1 MNHEY and CDR2 SVGAGI. CDR3 length: 15 amino acids. V dropped 4 bases and J dropped 6 bases, with 13 bases sitting between them.

This clone was recorded a few times. The genes are TRBV10-3 and TRBJ1-2, with D perhaps matching TRBD1 (5 bases). The CDR3 contains 13 residues. Germline CDR1 is ENHRY and CDR2 is SYGVKD. Trimming left V 0 bases short and J 5 bases short, with 7 bases between. Here the CDR3 DNA reads TGTGCCATCAGTGAGTCGGGGGGTTATGGCTACACCTTC. It codes for CAISESGGYGYTF.

This clone came up a few times. This chain links TRBV9 with TRBJ1-1; D uncertain. This CDR3 contains 13 residues. V lost 0 bases to trimming and J lost 3 bases, with 6 bases between them. CDR1 is SGDLS and CDR2 is YYNGEE in the germline V gene. The CDR3 region is CASSVDADTEAFF. In DNA form, the CDR3 reads TGTGCCAGCAGCGTAGATGCGGACACTGAAGCTTTCTTT.

This clone has a single count. The DNA for the CDR3 is TGTGCCAGCAGCTTAGGCGGGAAAAGCTCCTACAATGAGCAGTTCTTC. It yields the protein CASSLGGKSSYNEQFF. This rearrangement joins TRBV7-2 to TRBJ2-1; TRBD2 might be the D (6 bases). The ends were cut back, 1 base at V and 0 bases at J, with 10 bases in the middle. The CDR3 is made up of 16 amino acids. Germline lookup yields CDR1 SGHTA and CDR2 FQGNSA.

This chain connects TRBV6-5 to TRBJ1-1; D is unclear. Germline V lookup: CDR1 MNHEY, CDR2 SVGAGI. The CDR3 sequence is 11 residues long. Trimming stripped 2 bases from V and 7 bases from J, with 5 bases between. As DNA, the CDR3 is TGTGCCAGCAGTTACGCGCATGAAGCTTTCTTT. Its translation is CASSYAHEAFF.

The chain combines TRBV5-4 with TRBJ1-1; 9 bases line up with TRBD1. CDR3 size: 15 residues. Trimming at V came to 4 bases and at J to 4 bases, leaving 8 bases not matched to a gene. In germline, CDR1 is SGHNT, CDR2 YYREEE (reference sequence). The CDR3 spells CASSALQGAFTEAFF. CDR3 coding DNA: TGTGCCAGCAGCGCCCTACAGGGGGCGTTCACTGAAGCTTTCTTT.

CDR3 amino acids: CASSRLGQDYGYTF. CDR3 DNA: TGTGCCAGCAGCAGATTAGGACAGGACTATGGCTACACCTTC. The chain combines TRBV9 with TRBJ1-2, with TRBD1 matching 7 bases. V lost 4 bases and J lost 3; bases outside the gene matches: 6. The CDR3 spans 14 residues. Germline-derived CDR1 and CDR2 are SGDLS and YYNGEE. The complete variable domain, with remaining parts taken from reference TRBV9 and TRBJ1-2, reads DSGVTQTPKHLITATGQRVTLRCSPRSGDLSVYWYQQSLDQGLQFLIQYYNGEERAKGNILERFSAQQFPDLHSELNLSSLELGDSALYFCASSRLGQDYGYTFGSGTRLTVV.

This rearrangement joins TRBV5-4 to TRBJ1-1; D unresolved. The germline V gene encodes CDR1 SGHNT and CDR2 YYREEE (reference sequence). The V and J ends lost 4 bases and 0 bases respectively, with 4 bases between them. CDR3 length: 12 amino acids. Here the CDR3 reads CASSEVNTEAFF. The CDR3 DNA is TGTGCCAGCAGCGAGGTGAACACTGAAGCTTTCTTT.

The V call is TRBV7-6, the J call TRBJ2-7, with TRBD1 matching 7 bases. The CDR3 runs to 15 residues. CDR1 and CDR2 from the germline V gene are SGHVS and FNYEAQ. The V and J ends lost 2 bases and 5 bases, in that order; junction bases with no gene match: 9. The CDR3 DNA reads as TGTGCCAGCAGCTTAACTGTAGACAGGGTTGACGAGCAGTACTTC. The encoded protein is CASSLTVDRVDEQYF.

The chain carries TRBV4-2 and TRBJ1-1, with D possibly being TRBD1 (5 bases). V lost 4 bases to trimming and J lost 1 base, with 22 bases between them. This CDR3 region has 18 residues. Germline V gene sequence: CDR1 LGHNA, CDR2 YNFKEQ. The CDR3 spells CASSPIGRGSGPNTEAFF. The DNA of the CDR3 is TGTGCCAGCAGCCCGATAGGTCGGGGGTCCGGGCCGAACACTGAAGCTTTCTTT.

The rearrangement uses TRBV7-2 and TRBJ2-3; tentatively, D is TRBD2 (6 bases). This CDR3 is built from 16 residues. The germline V and J ends were trimmed by 2 bases and 2 bases, with 14 bases remaining between them. Germline V lookup: CDR1 SGHTA, CDR2 FQGNSA. CDR3 protein: CASSLHLSGATDTQYF. The DNA of the CDR3 is TGTGCCAGCAGCTTACACCTTAGCGGAGCCACAGATACGCAGTATTTT.

This chain joins TRBV5-5 and TRBJ1-5; 7 positions match TRBD1. The CDR3 sequence is 16 residues long. Germline V gives CDR1 SGHKS, CDR2 YYEKEE (reference sequence). The ends lost 0 bases at V and 4 bases at J; junction bases unmatched: 7. In nucleotides, the CDR3 is TGTGCCAGCAGCTTGGAAGGGGGCAAGGGTAATCAGCCCCAGCATTTT. Encoded protein: CASSLEGGKGNQPQHF.

The chain joins TRBV29-1 to TRBJ1-5, with D tentatively TRBD1 (6 bases). V lost 4 bases to trimming and J lost 6 bases, with 16 bases between them. Germline V lookup: CDR1 SQVTM, CDR2 ANQGSEA. CDR3 length equals 14 residues. CDR3 sequence: CSVVLGGGSQPQHF. The CDR3 bases are TGCAGCGTTGTCCTTGGGGGCGGTAGTCAGCCCCAGCATTTT. Combining the CDR3 with reference TRBV29-1 and TRBJ1-5 gives the whole variable domain SAVISQKPSRDICQRGTSLTIQCQVDSQVTMMFWYRQQPGQSLTLIATANQGSEATYESGFVIDKFPISRPNLTFSTLTVSNMSPEDSSIYLCSVVLGGGSQPQHFGDGTRLSIL.